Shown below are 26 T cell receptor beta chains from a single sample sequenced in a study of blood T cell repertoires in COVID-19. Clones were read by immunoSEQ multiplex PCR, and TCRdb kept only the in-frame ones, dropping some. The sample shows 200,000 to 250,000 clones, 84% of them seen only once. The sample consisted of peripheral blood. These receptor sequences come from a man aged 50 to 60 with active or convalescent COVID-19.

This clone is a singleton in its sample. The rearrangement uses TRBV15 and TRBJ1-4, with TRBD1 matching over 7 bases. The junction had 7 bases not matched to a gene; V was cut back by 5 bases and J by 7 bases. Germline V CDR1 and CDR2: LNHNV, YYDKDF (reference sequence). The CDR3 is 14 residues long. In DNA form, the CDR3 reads TGTGCCACCAGCCAGACAGGGAGGAGTGAAAAACTGTTTTTT. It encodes CATSQTGRSEKLFF.

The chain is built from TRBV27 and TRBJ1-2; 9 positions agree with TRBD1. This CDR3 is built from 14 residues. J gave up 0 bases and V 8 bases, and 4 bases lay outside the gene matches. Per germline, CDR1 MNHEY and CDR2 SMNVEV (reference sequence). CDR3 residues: CASGRQGANYGYTF. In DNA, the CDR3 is TGTGCCAGCGGACGACAGGGGGCTAACTATGGCTACACCTTC.

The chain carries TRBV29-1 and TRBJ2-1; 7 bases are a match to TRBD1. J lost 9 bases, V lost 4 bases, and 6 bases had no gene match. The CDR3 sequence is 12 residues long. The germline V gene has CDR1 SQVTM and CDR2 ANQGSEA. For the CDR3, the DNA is TGCAGCGTTGTAGAGGGGGCGGGTGAGCAGTTCTTC. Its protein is CSVVEGAGEQFF.

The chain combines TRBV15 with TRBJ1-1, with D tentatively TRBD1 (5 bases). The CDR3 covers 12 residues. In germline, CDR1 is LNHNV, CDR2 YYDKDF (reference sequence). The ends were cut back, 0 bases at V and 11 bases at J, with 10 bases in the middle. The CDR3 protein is CATSRDSGNAFF. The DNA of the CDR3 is TGTGCCACCAGCAGAGATTCAGGGAACGCTTTCTTT.

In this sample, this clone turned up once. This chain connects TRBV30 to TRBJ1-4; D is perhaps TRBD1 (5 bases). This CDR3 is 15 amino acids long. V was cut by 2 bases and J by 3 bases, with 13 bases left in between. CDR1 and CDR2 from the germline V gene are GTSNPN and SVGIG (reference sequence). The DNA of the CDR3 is TGTGCCTGGAGTCTCTCCGGGGGAGCTAATGAAAAACTGTTTTTT. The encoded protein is CAWSLSGGANEKLFF.

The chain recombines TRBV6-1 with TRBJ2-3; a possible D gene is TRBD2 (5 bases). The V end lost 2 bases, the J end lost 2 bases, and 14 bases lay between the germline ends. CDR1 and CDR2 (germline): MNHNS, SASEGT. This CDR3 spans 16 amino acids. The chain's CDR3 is CASSEIGTRPTDTQYF. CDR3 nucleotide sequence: TGTGCCAGCAGTGAAATCGGTACTAGACCCACAGATACGCAGTATTTT.

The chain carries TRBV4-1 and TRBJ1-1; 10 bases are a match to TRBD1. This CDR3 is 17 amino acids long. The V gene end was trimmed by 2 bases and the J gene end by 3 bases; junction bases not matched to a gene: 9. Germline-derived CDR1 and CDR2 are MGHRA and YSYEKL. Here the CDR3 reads CASSQRTGGRPDTEAFF. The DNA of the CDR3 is TGCGCCAGCAGCCAACGGACAGGGGGGCGCCCGGACACTGAAGCTTTCTTT.

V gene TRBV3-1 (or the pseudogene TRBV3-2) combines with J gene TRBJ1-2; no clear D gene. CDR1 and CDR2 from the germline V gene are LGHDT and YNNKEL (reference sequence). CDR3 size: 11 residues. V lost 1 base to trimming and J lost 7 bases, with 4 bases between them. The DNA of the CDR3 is TGTGCCAGCAGCCAAGCCGGTGGCTACACCTTC. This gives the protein CASSQAGGYTF.

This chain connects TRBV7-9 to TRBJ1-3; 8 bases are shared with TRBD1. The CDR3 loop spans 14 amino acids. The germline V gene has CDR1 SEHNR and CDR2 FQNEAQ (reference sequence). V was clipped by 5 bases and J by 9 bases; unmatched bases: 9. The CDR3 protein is CASSLWDRSGTIYF. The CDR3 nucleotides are TGTGCCAGCAGCCTCTGGGACAGGTCGGGCACCATATATTTT.

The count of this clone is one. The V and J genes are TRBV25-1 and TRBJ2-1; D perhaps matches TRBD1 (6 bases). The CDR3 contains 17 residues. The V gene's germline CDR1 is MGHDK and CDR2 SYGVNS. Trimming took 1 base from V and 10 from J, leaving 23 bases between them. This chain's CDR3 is CASSESQGANLGGEQFF. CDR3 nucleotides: TGTGCCAGCAGTGAATCACAGGGAGCTAACCTAGGAGGAGAGCAGTTCTTC. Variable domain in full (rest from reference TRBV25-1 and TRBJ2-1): EADIYQTPRYLVIGTGKKITLECSQTMGHDKMYWYQQDPGMELHLIHYSYGVNSTEKGDLSSESTVSRIRTEHFPLTLESARPSHTSQYLCASSESQGANLGGEQFFGPGTRLTVL.

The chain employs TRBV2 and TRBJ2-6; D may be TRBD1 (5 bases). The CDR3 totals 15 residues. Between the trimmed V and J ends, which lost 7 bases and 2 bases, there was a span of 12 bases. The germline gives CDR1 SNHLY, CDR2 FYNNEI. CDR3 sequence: CASTEGRAGANVLTF. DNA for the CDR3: TGTGCCAGCACCGAAGGCAGGGCTGGGGCCAACGTCCTGACTTTC.

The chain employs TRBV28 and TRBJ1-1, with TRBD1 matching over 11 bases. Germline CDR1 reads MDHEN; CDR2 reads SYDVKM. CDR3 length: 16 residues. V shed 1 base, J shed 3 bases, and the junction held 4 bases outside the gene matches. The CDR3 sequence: CASSLSWGQGDTEAFF. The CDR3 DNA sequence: TGTGCCAGCAGTTTATCCTGGGGACAGGGGGACACTGAAGCTTTCTTT.

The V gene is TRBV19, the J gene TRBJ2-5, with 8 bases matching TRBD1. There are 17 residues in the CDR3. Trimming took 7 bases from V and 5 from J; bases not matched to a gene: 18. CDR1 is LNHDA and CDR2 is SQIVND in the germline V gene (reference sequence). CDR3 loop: CASIQADRVQGEETQYF. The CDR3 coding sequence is TGTGCCAGTATCCAGGCGGACAGGGTCCAAGGTGAGGAGACCCAGTACTTC.

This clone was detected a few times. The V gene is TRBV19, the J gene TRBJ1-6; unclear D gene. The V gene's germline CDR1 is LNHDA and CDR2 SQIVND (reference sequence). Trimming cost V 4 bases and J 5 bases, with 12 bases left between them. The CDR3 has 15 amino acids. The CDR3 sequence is CASSRRTGDNSPLHF. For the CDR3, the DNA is TGTGCCAGTAGTAGACGGACGGGAGATAATTCACCCCTCCACTTT.

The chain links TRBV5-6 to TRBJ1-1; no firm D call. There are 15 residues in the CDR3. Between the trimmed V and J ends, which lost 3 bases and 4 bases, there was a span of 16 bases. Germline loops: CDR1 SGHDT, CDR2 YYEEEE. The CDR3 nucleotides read TGTGCCAGCAGCTGGGCGATGGGAGATGGCACTGAAGCTTTCTTT. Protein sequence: CASSWAMGDGTEAFF.

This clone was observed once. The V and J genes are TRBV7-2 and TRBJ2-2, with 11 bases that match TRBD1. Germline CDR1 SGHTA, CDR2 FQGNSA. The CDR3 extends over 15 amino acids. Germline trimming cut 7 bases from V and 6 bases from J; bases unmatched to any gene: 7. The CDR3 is CASTPGQGEAGELFF. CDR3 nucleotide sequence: TGTGCCAGCACCCCGGGACAGGGGGAGGCCGGGGAGCTGTTTTTT.

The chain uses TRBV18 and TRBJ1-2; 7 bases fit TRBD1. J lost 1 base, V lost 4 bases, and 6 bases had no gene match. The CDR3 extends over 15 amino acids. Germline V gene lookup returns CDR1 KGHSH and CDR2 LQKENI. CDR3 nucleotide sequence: TGTGCCAGCTCACTCCCGGGACAGCTTAACTATGGCTACACCTTC. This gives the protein CASSLPGQLNYGYTF.

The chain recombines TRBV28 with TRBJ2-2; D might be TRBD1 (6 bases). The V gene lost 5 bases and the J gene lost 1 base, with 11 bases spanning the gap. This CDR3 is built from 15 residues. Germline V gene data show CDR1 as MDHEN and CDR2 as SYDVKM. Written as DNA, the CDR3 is TGTGCCAGCAGTCCGGGACACGAGAACACCGGGGAGCTGTTTTTT. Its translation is CASSPGHENTGELFF.

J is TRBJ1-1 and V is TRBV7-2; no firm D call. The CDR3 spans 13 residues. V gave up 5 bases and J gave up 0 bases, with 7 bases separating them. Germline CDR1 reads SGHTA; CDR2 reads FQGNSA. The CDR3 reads CASSPPVNTEAFF. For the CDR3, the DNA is TGTGCCAGCAGCCCCCCAGTGAACACTGAAGCTTTCTTT.

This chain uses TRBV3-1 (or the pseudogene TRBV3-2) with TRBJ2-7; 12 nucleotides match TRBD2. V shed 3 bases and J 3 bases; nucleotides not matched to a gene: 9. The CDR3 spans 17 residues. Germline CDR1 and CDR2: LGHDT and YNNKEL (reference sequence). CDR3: CASSHILAGGVGYEQYF. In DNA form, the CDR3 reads TGTGCCAGCAGCCATATACTAGCGGGAGGAGTTGGCTACGAGCAGTACTTC.

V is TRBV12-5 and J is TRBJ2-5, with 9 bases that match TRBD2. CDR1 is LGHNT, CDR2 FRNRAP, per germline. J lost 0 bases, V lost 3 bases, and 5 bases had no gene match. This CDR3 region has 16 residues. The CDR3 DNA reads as TGTGCTAGTGGTTTCTCCCTAGCGGGAAACCAAGAGACCCAGTACTTC. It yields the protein CASGFSLAGNQETQYF.

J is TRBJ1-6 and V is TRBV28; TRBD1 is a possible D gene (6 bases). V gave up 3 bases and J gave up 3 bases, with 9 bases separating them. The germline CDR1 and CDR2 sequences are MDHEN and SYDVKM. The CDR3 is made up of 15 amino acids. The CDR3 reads CASSFGRGYNSPLHF. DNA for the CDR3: TGTGCCAGCAGTTTTGGCAGGGGCTATAATTCACCCCTCCACTTT.

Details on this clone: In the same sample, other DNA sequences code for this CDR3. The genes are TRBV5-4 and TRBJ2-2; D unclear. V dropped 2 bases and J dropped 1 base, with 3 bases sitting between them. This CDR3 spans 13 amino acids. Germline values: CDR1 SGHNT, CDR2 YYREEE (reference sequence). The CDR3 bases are TGTGCCAGCAGCTTACAGAACACCGGGGAGCTGTTTTTT. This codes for CASSLQNTGELFF.

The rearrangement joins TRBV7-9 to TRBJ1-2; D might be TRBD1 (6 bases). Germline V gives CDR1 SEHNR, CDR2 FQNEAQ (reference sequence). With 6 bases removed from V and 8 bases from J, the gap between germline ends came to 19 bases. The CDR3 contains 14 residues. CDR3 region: CASRPDSLYFGYTF. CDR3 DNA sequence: TGTGCCAGCAGACCGGACAGTCTCTATTTCGGCTACACCTTC.

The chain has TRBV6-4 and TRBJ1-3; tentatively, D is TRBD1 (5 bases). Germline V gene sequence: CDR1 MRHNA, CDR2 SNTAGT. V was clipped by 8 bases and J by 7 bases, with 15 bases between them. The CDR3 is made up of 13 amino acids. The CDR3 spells CASLGGILNTIYF. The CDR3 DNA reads TGTGCCAGCCTCGGGGGGATTCTGAACACCATATATTTT.

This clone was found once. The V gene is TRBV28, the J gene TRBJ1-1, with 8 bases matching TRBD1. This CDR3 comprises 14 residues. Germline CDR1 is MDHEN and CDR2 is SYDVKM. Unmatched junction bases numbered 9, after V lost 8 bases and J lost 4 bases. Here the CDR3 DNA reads TGTGCCAGCGTGACAGGGGACATGGGCACTGAAGCTTTCTTT. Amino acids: CASVTGDMGTEAFF. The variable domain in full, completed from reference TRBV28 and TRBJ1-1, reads DVKVTQSSRYLVKRTGEKVFLECVQDMDHENMFWYRQDPGLGLRLIYFSYDVKMKEKGDIPEGYSVSREKKERFSLILESASTNQTSMYLCASVTGDMGTEAFFGQGTRLTVV.